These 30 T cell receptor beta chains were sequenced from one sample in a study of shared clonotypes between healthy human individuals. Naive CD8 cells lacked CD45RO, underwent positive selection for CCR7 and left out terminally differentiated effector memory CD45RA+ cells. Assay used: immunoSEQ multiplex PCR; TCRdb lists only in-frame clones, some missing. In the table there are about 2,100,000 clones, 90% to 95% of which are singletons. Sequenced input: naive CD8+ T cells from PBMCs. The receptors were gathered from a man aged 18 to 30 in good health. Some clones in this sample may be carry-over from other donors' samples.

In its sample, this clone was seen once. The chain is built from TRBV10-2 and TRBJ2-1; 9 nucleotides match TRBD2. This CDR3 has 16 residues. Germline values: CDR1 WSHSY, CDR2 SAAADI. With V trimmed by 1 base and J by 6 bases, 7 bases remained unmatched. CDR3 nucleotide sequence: TGCGCCAGCAGTGAGTTAGCGGGAGAAGGATCCAATGAGCAGTTCTTC. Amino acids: CASSELAGEGSNEQFF.

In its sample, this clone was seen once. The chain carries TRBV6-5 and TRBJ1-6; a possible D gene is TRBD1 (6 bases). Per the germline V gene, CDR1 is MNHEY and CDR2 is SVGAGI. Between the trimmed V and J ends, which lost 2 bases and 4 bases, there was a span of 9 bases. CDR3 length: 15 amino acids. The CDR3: CASSYGGRYNSPLHF. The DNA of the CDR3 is TGTGCCAGCAGTTACGGGGGCCGATATAATTCACCCCTCCACTTT.

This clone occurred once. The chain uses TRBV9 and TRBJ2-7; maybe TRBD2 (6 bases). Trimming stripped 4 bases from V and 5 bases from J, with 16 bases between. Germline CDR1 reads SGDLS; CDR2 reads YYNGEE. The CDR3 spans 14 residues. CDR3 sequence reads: CASSYQGLGDEQYF. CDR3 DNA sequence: TGTGCCAGCAGCTATCAGGGACTCGGCGACGAGCAGTACTTC.

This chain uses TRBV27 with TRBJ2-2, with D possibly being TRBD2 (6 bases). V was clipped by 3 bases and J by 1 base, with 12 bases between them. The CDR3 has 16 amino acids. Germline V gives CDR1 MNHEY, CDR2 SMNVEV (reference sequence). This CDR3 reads CASSFSRRGNTGELFF. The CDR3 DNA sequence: TGTGCCAGCAGTTTCTCTCGGCGGGGGAACACCGGGGAGCTGTTTTTT.

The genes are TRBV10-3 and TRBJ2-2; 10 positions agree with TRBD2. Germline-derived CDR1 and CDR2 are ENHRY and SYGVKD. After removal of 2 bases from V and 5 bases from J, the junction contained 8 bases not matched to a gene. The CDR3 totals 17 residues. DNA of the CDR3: TGTGCCATCAGTGAGAATCAGCGGGAGGGCCCAACCGGGGAGCTGTTTTTT. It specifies CAISENQREGPTGELFF.

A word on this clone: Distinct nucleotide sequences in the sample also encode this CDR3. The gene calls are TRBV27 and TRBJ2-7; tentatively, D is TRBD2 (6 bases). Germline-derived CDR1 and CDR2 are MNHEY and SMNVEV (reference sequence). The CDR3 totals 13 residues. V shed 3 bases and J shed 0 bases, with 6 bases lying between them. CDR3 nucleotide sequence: TGTGCCAGCAGTTTGCGGGGCTCCTACGAGCAGTACTTC. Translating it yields CASSLRGSYEQYF.

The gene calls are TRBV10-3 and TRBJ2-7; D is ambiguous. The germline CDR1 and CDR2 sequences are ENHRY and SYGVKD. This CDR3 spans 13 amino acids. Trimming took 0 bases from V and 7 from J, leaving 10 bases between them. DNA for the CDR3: TGTGCCATCAGTGAGTCCGCCCTGGGTGAGCAGTACTTC. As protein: CAISESALGEQYF.

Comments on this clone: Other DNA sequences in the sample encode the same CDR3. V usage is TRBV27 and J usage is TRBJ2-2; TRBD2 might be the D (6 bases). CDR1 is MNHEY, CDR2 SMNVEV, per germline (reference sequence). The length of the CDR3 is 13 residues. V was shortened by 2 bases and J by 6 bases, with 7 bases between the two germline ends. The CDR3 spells CASSLRGSGELFF. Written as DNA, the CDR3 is TGTGCCAGCAGTTTACGGGGGTCCGGGGAGCTGTTTTTT.

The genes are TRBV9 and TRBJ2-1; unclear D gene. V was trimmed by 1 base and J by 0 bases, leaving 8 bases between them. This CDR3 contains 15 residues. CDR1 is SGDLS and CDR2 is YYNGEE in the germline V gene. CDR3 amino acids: CASSVSWSSYNEQFF. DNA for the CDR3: TGTGCCAGCAGCGTAAGTTGGAGCTCCTACAATGAGCAGTTCTTC.

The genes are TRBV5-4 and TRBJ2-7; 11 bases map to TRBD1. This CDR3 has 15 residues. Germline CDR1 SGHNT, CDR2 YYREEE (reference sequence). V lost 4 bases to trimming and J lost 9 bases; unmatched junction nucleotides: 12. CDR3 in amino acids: CASSTHPGQGDGQYF. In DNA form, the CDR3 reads TGTGCCAGCAGCACGCACCCGGGACAGGGGGATGGGCAGTACTTC.

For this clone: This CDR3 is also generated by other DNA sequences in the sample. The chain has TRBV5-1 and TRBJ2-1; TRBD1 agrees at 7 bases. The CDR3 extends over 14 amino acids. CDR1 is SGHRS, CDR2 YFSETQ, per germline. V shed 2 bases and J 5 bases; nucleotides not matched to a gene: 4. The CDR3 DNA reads TGCGCCAGCAGCTTCTACAGGGGACACAATGAGCAGTTCTTC. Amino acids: CASSFYRGHNEQFF.

The DNA for the CDR3 is TGTGCCAGCTCAGCCGGCAGGGACTACAATGAGCAGTTCTTC. Its protein is CASSAGRDYNEQFF. This rearrangement joins TRBV18 to TRBJ2-1, with D perhaps matching TRBD1 (5 bases). Germline lookup yields CDR1 KGHSH and CDR2 LQKENI. V lost 5 bases, J lost 3 bases, and 11 bases lay in between. This CDR3 spans 14 amino acids.

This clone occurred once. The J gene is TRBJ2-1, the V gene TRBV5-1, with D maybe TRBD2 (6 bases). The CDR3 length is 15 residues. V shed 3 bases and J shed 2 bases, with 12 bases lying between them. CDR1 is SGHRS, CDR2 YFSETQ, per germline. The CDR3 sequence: CASSSGTSTYNEQFF. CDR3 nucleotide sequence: TGCGCCAGCAGCTCCGGGACTTCCACCTACAATGAGCAGTTCTTC. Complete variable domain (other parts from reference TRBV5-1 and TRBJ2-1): KAGVTQTPRYLIKTRGQQVTLSCSPISGHRSVSWYQQTPGQGLQFLFEYFSETQRNKGNFPGRFSGRQFSNSRSEMNVSTLELGDSALYLCASSSGTSTYNEQFFGPGTRLTVL.

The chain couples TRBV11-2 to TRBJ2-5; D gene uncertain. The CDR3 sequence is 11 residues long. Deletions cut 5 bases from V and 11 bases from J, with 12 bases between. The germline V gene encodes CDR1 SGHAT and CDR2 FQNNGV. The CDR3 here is CASSPPGEQYF. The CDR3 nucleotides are TGTGCCAGCAGCCCCCCGGGTGAGCAGTACTTC.

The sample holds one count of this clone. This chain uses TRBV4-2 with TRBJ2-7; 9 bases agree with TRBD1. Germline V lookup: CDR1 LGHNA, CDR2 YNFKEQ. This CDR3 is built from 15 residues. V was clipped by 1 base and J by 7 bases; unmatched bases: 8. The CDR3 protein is CASSQADRGVVEQYF. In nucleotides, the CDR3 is TGTGCCAGCAGCCAAGCCGACAGGGGGGTTGTGGAGCAGTACTTC.

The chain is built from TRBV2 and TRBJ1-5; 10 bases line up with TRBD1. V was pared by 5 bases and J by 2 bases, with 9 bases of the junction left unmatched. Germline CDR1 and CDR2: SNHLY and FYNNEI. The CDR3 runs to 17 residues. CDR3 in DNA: TGTGCCAGCAGTTTCGACAGGGGGCAAGGGGGCAATCAGCCCCAGCATTTT. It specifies CASSFDRGQGGNQPQHF.

CDR3 sequence: CASGLRTEQFF. The CDR3 nucleotides read TGTGCCAGCGGACTTAGGACAGAGCAGTTCTTC. The genes are TRBV7-6 and TRBJ2-1, with D possibly being TRBD1 or TRBD2 (5 bases each). The germline V and J ends were trimmed by 8 bases and 10 bases, with 12 bases remaining between them. CDR1 SGHVS and CDR2 FNYEAQ come from the germline V gene. This CDR3 region has 11 residues.

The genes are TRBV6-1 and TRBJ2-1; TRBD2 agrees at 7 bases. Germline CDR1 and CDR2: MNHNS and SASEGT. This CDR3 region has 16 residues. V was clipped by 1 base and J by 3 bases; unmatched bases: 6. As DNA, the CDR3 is TGTGCCAGCAGTGAAGAGGCGGGGGTACTCTACAATGAGCAGTTCTTC. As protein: CASSEEAGVLYNEQFF.

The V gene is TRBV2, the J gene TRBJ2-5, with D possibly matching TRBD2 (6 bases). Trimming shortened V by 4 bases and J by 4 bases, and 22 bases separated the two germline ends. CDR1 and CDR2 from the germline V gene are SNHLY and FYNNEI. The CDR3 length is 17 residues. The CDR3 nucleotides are TGTGCCAGCAGTGGTCTAGCGAAGGATAAGGGAAGAGAGACCCAGTACTTC. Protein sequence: CASSGLAKDKGRETQYF.

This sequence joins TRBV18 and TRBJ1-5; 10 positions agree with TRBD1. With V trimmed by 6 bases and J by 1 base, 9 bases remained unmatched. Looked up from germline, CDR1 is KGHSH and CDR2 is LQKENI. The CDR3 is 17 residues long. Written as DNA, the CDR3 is TGTGCCAGCTCGCCCAGGGGACAGGGGATAAGCAATCAGCCCCAGCATTTT. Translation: CASSPRGQGISNQPQHF.

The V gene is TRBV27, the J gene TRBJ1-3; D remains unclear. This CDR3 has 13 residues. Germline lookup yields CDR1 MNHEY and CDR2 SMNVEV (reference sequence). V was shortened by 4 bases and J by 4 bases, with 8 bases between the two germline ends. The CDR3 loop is CASSWSKGNTIYF. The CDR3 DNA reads TGTGCCAGCAGTTGGTCAAAAGGAAACACCATATATTTT.

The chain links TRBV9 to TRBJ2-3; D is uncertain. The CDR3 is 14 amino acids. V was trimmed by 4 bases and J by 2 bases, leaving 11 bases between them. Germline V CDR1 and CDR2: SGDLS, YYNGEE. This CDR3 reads CASSLGTTTDTQYF. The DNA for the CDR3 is TGTGCCAGCAGCCTTGGAACCACCACAGATACGCAGTATTTT.

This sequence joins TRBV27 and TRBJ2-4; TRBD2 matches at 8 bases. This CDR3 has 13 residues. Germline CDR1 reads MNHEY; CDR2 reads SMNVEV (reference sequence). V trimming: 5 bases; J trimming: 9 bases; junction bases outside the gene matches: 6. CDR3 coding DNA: TGTGCCAGCAGTCAGGCGGGGGGAAGCATTCAGTACTTC. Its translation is CASSQAGGSIQYF.

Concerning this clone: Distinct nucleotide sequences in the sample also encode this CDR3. The CDR3 region has the DNA TGTGCCACCAGCGGAAGGGTGGCAGATACGCAGTATTTT. As protein: CATSGRVADTQYF. The chain recombines TRBV15 with TRBJ2-3; D is uncertain. Germline assignment: CDR1 LNHNV and CDR2 YYDKDF (reference sequence). The CDR3 covers 13 residues. V dropped 5 bases and J dropped 4 bases, with 10 bases sitting between them. The whole variable domain, filled in from reference TRBV15 and TRBJ2-3, reads DAMVIQNPRYQVTQFGKPVTLSCSQTLNHNVMYWYQQKSSQAPKLLFHYYDKDFNNEADTPDNFQSRRPNTSFCFLDIRSPGLGDTAMYLCATSGRVADTQYFGPGTRLTVL.

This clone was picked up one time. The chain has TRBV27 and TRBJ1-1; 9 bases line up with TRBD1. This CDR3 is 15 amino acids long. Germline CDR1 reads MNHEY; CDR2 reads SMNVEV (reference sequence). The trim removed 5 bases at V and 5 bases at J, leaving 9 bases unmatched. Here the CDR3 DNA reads TGTGCCAGCAGTCCATGGGACAGGGTATTGACTGAAGCTTTCTTT. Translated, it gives CASSPWDRVLTEAFF.

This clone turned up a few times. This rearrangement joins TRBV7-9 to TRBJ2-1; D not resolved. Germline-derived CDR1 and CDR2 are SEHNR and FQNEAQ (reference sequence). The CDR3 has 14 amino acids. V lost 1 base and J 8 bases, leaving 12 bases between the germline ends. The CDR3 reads CASSLDMAQYEQFF. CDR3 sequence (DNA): TGTGCCAGCAGCTTAGATATGGCGCAGTATGAGCAGTTCTTC.

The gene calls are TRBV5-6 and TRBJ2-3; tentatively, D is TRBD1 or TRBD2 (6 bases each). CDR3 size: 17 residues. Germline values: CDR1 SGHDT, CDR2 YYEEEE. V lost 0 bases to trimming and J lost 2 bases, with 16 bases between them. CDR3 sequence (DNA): TGTGCCAGCAGCTTGGTGGGACGGGGGCAATACACAGATACGCAGTATTTT. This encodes CASSLVGRGQYTDTQYF.

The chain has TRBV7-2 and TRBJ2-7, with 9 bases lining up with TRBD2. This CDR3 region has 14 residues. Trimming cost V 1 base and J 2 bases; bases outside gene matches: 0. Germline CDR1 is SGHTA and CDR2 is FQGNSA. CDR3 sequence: CASSLVAGAYEQYF. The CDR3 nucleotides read TGTGCCAGCAGCTTAGTAGCGGGAGCCTACGAGCAGTACTTC.

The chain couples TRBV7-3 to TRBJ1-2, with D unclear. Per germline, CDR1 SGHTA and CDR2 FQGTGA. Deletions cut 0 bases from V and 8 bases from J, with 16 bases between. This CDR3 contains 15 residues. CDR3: CASSLTGSGFGGYTF. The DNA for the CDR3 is TGTGCCAGCAGCTTAACAGGGTCGGGATTCGGGGGCTACACCTTC.

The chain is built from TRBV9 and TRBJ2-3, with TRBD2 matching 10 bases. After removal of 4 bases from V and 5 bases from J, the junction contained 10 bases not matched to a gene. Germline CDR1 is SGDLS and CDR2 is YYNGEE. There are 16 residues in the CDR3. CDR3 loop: CASSFEAGGPGDTQYF. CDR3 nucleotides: TGTGCCAGCAGCTTCGAAGCGGGAGGGCCGGGAGATACGCAGTATTTT.